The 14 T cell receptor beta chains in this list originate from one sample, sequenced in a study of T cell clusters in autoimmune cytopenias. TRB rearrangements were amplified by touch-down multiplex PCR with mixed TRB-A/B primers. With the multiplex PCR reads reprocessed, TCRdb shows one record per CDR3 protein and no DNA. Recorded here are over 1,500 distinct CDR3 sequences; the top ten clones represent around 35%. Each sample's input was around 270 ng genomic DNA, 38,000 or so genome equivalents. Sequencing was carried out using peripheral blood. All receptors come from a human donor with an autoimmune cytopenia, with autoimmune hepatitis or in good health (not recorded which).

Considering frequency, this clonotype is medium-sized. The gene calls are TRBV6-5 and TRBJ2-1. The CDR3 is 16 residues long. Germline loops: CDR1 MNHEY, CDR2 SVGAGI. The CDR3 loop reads CASSSLSAQVGNEQFF.

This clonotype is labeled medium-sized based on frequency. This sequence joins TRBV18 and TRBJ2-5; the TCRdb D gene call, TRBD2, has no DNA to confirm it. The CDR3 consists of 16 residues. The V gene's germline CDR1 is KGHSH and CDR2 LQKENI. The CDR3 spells CASSPWTSGAQETQYF.

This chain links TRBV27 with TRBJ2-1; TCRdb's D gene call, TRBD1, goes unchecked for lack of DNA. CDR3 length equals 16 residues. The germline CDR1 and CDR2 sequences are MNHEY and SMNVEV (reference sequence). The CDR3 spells CASSYEGAQVGNEQFF.

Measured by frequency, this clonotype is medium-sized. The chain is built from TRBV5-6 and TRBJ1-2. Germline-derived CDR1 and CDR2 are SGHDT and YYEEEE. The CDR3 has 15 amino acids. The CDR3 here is CASSLVAGGWNGYTF.

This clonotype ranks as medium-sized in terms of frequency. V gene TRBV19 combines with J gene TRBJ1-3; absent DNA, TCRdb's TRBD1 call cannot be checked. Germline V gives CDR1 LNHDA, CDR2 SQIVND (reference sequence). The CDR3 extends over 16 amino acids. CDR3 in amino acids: CASSAGQGKTGNTIYF. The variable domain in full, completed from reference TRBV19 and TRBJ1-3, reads DGGITQSPKYLFRKEGQNVTLSCEQNLNHDAMYWYRQDPGQGLRLIYYSQIVNDFQKGDIAEGYSVSREKKESFPLTVTSAQKNPTAFYLCASSAGQGKTGNTIYFGEGSWLTVV.

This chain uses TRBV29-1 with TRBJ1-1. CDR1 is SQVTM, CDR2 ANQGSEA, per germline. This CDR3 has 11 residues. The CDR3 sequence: CSVEGDPEAFF.

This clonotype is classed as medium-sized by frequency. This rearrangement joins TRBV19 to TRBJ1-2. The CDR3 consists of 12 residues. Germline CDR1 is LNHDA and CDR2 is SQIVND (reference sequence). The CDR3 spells CASNGRPYGYTF. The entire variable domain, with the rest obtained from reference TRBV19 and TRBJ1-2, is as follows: DGGITQSPKYLFRKEGQNVTLSCEQNLNHDAMYWYRQDPGQGLRLIYYSQIVNDFQKGDIAEGYSVSREKKESFPLTVTSAQKNPTAFYLCASNGRPYGYTFGSGTRLTVV.

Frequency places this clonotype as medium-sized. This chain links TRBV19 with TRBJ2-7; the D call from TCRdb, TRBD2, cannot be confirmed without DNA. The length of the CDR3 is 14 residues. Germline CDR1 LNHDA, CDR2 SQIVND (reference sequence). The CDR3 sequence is CASSMGGLSYEQYF.

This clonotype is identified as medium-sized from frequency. The CDR3 sequence is CASSLPPGLAGGIAGELFF. The chain couples TRBV6-5 to TRBJ2-2; TCRdb's D gene call, TRBD2, goes unchecked for lack of DNA. Germline V gene data show CDR1 as MNHEY and CDR2 as SVGAGI. The CDR3 is 19 residues long.

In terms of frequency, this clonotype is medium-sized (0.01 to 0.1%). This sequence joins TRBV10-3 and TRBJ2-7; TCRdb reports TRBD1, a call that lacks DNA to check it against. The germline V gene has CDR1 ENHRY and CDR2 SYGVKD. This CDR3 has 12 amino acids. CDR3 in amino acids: CAVGQGTYEQYF.

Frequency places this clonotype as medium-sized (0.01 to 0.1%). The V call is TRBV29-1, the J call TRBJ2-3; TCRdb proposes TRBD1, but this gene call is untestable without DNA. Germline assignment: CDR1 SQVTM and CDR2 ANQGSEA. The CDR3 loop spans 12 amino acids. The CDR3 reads CSVAQGADTQYF.

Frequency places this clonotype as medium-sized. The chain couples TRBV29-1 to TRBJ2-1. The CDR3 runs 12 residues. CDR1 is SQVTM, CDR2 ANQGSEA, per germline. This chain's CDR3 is CSVEDNVYEQFF.

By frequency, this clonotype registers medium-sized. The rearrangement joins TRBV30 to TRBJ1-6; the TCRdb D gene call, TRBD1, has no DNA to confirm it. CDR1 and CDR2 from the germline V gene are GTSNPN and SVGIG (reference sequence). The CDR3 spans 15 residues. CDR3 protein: CAWSVRDGGNSPLHF.

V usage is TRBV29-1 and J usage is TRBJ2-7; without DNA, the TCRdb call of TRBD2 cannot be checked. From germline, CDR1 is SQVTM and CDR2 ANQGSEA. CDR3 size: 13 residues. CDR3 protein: CSVVRWGRNEQYF.